This T cell receptor beta chain was recorded in a study of T cell changes during pregnancy in multiple sclerosis. Generated by immunoSEQ multiplex PCR, the TCRdb table keeps only in-frame clones and is missing some. The sample yields around 130,000 clones, roughly 97% seen once. Trimming took off 5 bases at V and 5 bases at J, with 25 bases between the two ends. The CDR3 is made up of 18 amino acids. The chain is built from TRBV6-7 and TRBJ1-5; tentatively, D is TRBD1 (5 bases). TRBV6-7 is filed as an ORF, its function uncertain. The source was peripheral blood, collected after pregnancy. The origin of this receptor is a female donor with multiple sclerosis, enrolled in a pregnancy study. CDR3 loop: CASSPGRYRGVFHQPQHF. The CDR3 region has the DNA TGTGCCAGCAGTCCCGGGAGGTACCGGGGGGTTTTTCATCAGCCCCAGCATTTT.